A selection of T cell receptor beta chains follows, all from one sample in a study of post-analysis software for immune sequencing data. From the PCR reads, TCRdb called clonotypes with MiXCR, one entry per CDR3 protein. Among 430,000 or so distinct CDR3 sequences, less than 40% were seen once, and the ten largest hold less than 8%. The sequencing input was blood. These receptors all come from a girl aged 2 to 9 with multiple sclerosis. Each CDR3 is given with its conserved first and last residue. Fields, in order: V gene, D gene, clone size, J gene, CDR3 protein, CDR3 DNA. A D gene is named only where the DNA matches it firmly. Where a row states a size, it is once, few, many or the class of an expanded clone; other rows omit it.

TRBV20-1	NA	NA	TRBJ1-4	CSASVRGLTNEKLFF	TGCAGTGCTAGCGTCCGGGGCTTAACTAATGAAAAACTGTTTTTT
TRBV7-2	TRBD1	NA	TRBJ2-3	CASVLRTGGEDTQYF	TGTGCCAGCGTCCTAAGAACAGGGGGAGAAGATACGCAGTATTTT
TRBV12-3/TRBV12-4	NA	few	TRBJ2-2	CASSIRATGELFF	TGTGCCAGCAGTATCAGGGCCACCGGGGAGCTGTTTTTT
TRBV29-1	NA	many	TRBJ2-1	CSAEHNANEQFF	TGCAGCGCTGAGCATAACGCAAATGAGCAGTTCTTC
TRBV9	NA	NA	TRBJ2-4	CASSIEGVLGKNIQYF	TGTGCCAGCAGCATCGAGGGGGTATTAGGCAAAAACATTCAGTACTTC
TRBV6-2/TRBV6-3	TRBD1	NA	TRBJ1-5	CVSSYRQGFQPQHF	TGTGTCAGCAGTTATCGACAGGGATTCCAGCCCCAGCATTTT
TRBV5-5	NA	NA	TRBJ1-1	CASSLNLGIRGLSTEAFF	TGTGCCAGCAGCTTGAATCTAGGGATCAGGGGACTTTCCACTGAAGCTTTCTTT
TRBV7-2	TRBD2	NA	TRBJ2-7	CASSSGLAAYEQYF	TGTGCCAGCAGCTCCGGACTAGCGGCCTACGAGCAGTACTTC
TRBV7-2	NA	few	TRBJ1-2	CASSLIRNTKNYGYTF	TGTGCCAGCAGCTTAATCCGTAACACGAAAAACTATGGCTACACCTTC
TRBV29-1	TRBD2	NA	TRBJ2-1	CSVVRSITSGGRNEQFF	TGCAGCGTTGTAAGGAGTATAACTAGCGGGGGGCGAAATGAGCAGTTCTTC
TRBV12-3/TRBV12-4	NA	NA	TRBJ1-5	CASSFDRSSNQPQHF	TGTGCCAGCAGTTTCGACAGGAGTAGCAATCAGCCCCAGCATTTT
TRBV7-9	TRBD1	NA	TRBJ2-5	CASSLDRGRIFETQYF	TGTGCCAGCAGCTTGGACAGGGGGCGCATATTCGAGACCCAGTACTTC
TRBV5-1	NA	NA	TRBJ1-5	CASSLVPGWSNQPQHF	TGCGCCAGCAGCTTGGTTCCGGGCTGGAGCAATCAGCCCCAGCATTTT
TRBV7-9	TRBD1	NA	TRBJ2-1	CASSLGRTGYNEQFF	TGTGCCAGCAGCTTAGGTCGGACAGGGTACAATGAGCAGTTCTTC
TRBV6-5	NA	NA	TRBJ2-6	CASRALDSSGANVLTF	TGTGCCAGCAGAGCTTTAGACAGCTCTGGGGCCAACGTCCTGACTTTC
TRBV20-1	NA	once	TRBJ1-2	CSARDNGAGDGYTF	TGCAGTGCTAGAGATAACGGGGCTGGGGATGGCTACACCTTC
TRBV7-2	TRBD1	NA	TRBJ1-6	CASSLVRGGEESPLHF	TGTGCCAGCAGCTTAGTAAGAGGGGGCGAAGAATCACCCCTCCACTTT
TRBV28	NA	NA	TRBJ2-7	CASSILSPYEQYF	TGTGCCAGCAGCATCCTCTCACCCTACGAGCAGTACTTC
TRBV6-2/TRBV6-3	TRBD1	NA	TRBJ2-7	CASSKTGDSYEQYF	TGTGCCAGCTCTAAAACAGGGGATTCCTACGAGCAGTACTTC
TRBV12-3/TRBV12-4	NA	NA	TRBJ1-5	CLKRHSNQPQHF	TGTCTAAAACGGCATAGCAATCAGCCCCAGCATTTT
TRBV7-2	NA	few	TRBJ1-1	CASSLLGTGNTEAFF	TGTGCCAGCAGCTTGTTGGGGACGGGGAACACTGAAGCTTTCTTT
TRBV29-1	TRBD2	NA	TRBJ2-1	CSVFPGLAGRYNEQFF	TGCAGCGTCTTCCCCGGACTAGCGGGGAGATACAATGAGCAGTTCTTC
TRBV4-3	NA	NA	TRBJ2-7	CASSQDDSPGNTYEQYF	TGCGCCAGCAGCCAAGATGACTCCCCCGGGAACACCTATGAGCAGTACTTC
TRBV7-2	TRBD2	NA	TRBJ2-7	CASSSTPRGLAGMYEQYF	TGTGCCAGCAGCTCAACCCCCCGAGGGCTAGCGGGGATGTACGAGCAGTACTTC
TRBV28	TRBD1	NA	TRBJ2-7	CATIWTGGSYEQYF	TGTGCCACCATCTGGACAGGGGGCAGCTACGAGCAGTACTTC
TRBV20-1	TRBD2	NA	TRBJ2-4	CSADSGGIDIQYF	TGCAGTGCTGATAGCGGGGGGATAGACATTCAGTACTTC
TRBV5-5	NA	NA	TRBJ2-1	CASSWTVSSYNEQFF	TGTGCCAGCAGCTGGACGGTGAGCTCCTACAATGAGCAGTTCTTC
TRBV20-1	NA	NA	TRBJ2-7	CSARAAGSYEQYF	TGCAGTGCTAGAGCGGCTGGTTCCTACGAGCAGTACTTC
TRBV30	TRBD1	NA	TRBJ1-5	CAWSTGDYSNQPQHF	TGTGCCTGGTCCACAGGGGACTATAGCAATCAGCCCCAGCATTTT
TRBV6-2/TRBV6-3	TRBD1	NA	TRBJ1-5	CASSPDRAVLNQPQHF	TGTGCCAGCAGCCCCGACAGGGCAGTCCTCAATCAGCCCCAGCATTTT
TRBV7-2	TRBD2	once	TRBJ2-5	CASSLAGLAGGQETQYF	TGTGCCAGCAGCTTAGCGGGACTAGCGGGAGGACAAGAGACCCAGTACTTC
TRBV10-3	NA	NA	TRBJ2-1	CAISESGTKYNEQFF	TGTGCCATCAGTGAGTCCGGGACAAAATACAATGAGCAGTTCTTC
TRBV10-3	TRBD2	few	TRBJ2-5	CATSQGSGAQETQYF	TGTGCCACCAGTCAAGGTAGCGGGGCACAAGAGACCCAGTACTTC
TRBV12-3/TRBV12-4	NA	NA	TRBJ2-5	CASSAGGLETQYF	TGTGCCAGCAGTGCCGGTGGTTTGGAGACCCAGTACTTC
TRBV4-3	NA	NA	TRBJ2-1	CASSQDLRGRIGGEQFF	TGCGCCAGCAGCCAAGATCTCCGAGGGCGGATAGGAGGTGAGCAGTTCTTC
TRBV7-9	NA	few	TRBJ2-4	CASRVPDRTIQYF	TGTGCCAGCAGGGTACCCGACAGAACCATTCAGTACTTC
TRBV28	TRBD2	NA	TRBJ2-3	CASSLSWTSGGFSTDTQYF	TGTGCCAGCAGTCTTTCATGGACTAGCGGGGGTTTTAGCACAGATACGCAGTATTTT
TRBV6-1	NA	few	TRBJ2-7	CASSETWTAENREQYF	TGTGCCAGCAGTGAAACCTGGACAGCTGAGAACCGCGAGCAGTACTTC
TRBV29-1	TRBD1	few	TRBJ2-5	CSVAGGQRETQYF	TGCAGCGTCGCAGGGGGACAGCGAGAGACCCAGTACTTC
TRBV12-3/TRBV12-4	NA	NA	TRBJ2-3	CASSYVGLGTDTQYF	TGTGCCAGCAGCTACGTGGGTCTCGGCACAGATACGCAGTATTTT
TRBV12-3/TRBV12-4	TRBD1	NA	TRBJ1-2	CASSLLRTGVGYTF	TGTGCCAGCAGTTTACTAAGGACAGGGGTGGGCTACACCTTC